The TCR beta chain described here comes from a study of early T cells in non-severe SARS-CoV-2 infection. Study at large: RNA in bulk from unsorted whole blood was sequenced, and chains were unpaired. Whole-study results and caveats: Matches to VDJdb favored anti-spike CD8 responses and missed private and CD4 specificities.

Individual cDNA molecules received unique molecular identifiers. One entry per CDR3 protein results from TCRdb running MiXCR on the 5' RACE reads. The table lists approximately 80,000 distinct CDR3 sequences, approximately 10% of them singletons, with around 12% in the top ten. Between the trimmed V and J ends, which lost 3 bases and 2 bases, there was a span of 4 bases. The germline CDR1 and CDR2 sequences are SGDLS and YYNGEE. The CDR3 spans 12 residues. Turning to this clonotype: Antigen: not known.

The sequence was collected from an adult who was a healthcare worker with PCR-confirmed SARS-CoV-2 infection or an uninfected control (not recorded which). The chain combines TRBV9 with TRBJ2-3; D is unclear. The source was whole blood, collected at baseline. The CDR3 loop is CASSALTDTQYF. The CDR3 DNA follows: TGTGCCAGCAGCGCCCTCACAGATACGCAGTATTTT.